This T cell receptor (beta chain) is from a study of cytomegalovirus exposure and HLA in healthy donors. Produced via immunoSEQ multiplex PCR; TCRdb's table is partial and in-frame only. The table shows 250,000 or so clones, with about 90% occurring only once. Per the germline V gene, CDR1 is ENHRY and CDR2 is SYGVKD. CDR3 length equals 12 residues. With 6 bases removed from V and 6 bases from J, the gap between germline ends came to 9 bases. V usage is TRBV10-3 and J usage is TRBJ1-5; D uncertain. This TCR was sampled from a man younger than 35 in good health and CMV-seropositive. The sample was PBMCs. CDR3 nucleotide sequence: TGTGCCATCAGGGATCGAGGTCAGCCCCAGCATTTT. It specifies CAIRDRGQPQHF.